The 13 T cell receptor beta chains below all came from one sample that was sequenced in a study of blood T cell repertoires in COVID-19. Libraries were prepared by immunoSEQ multiplex PCR; TCRdb keeps only in-frame clonotypes and omits some of them. The table records some 140,000 clones, approximately 79% of them present only once. The sequenced sample was peripheral blood. The receptors stem from a man aged 60-69 years with acute or convalescent COVID-19.

The gene calls are TRBV27 and TRBJ1-2; the D gene is possibly TRBD1 (5 bases). This CDR3 spans 15 amino acids. V dropped 0 bases and J dropped 4 bases, with 12 bases sitting between them. Looked up from germline, CDR1 is MNHEY and CDR2 is SMNVEV (reference sequence). For the CDR3, the DNA is TGTGCCAGCAGTTTATCCTCAGGGCCGGCCTATGGCTACACCTTC. It yields the protein CASSLSSGPAYGYTF.

The chain uses TRBV9 and TRBJ1-1; D is possibly TRBD1 (6 bases). The V and J ends lost 3 bases and 3 bases respectively, with 15 bases between them. Germline lookup yields CDR1 SGDLS and CDR2 YYNGEE. This CDR3 is built from 15 residues. DNA of the CDR3: TGTGCCAGCAGCGCGCTGGACAGTAGGTACACTGAAGCTTTCTTT. It is translated as CASSALDSRYTEAFF.

This clone was detected ten times or more. The V call is TRBV24-1, the J call TRBJ2-3; a possible D gene is TRBD2 (5 bases). The germline V gene encodes CDR1 KGHDR and CDR2 SFDVKD. The CDR3 has 14 amino acids. The CDR3 loop reads CAPMAQRSTDTQYF. For the CDR3, the DNA is TGTGCACCCATGGCCCAGCGGAGCACAGATACGCAGTATTTT.

The chain joins TRBV6-1 to TRBJ1-2; TRBD1 is a possible D gene (6 bases). Trimming pared 1 base from V and 8 bases from J, leaving 17 bases between. The CDR3 is 15 residues long. Germline CDR1 MNHNS, CDR2 SASEGT. The CDR3 nucleotides are TGTGCCAGCAGTGAAGGACAGGTCATTACAGGAGGCTACACCTTC. Residues: CASSEGQVITGGYTF.

J is TRBJ1-1 and V is TRBV18; unclear D gene. The V gene lost 2 bases and the J gene lost 5 bases, with 12 bases spanning the gap. This CDR3 has 14 residues. The V gene's germline CDR1 is KGHSH and CDR2 LQKENI. In DNA form, the CDR3 reads TGTGCCAGCTCACCAAATCCCCAACGGACTGAAGCTTTCTTT. Translating gives CASSPNPQRTEAFF.

The chain employs TRBV7-8 and TRBJ1-5, with TRBD1 identical over 9 bases. The CDR3 consists of 15 residues. The V and J ends lost 4 bases and 5 bases, in that order; junction bases with no gene match: 6. Germline values: CDR1 SGHVS, CDR2 FQNEAQ. This chain's CDR3 is CASSSDRGSYQPQHF. Here the CDR3 DNA reads TGTGCCAGCAGCTCCGACAGGGGGTCTTATCAGCCCCAGCATTTT.

DNA for the CDR3: TGTGCCAGCAGCTCGACTAGCGGGAGAGGCAATGAGCAGTTCTTC. This codes for CASSSTSGRGNEQFF. The rearrangement joins TRBV7-2 to TRBJ2-1, with 12 bases that match TRBD2. Trimming removed 4 bases from V and 6 bases from J; junction bases left unmatched: 4. Per germline, CDR1 SGHTA and CDR2 FQGNSA. The CDR3 spans 15 residues.

V is TRBV4-3 and J is TRBJ2-4; 8 positions match TRBD2. CDR1 is LGHNA and CDR2 is YSLEER in the germline V gene. This CDR3 region has 14 residues. Trimming cost V 4 bases and J 6 bases; bases outside gene matches: 5. The CDR3 region has the DNA TGCGCCAGCAGCCTAGCGGGGAGTGGAAACATTCAGTACTTC. Protein product: CASSLAGSGNIQYF.

The chain employs TRBV29-1 and TRBJ1-2; D is uncertain. Germline V gives CDR1 SQVTM, CDR2 ANQGSEA. The length of the CDR3 is 12 residues. V lost 7 bases and J 7 bases, leaving 16 bases between the germline ends. The CDR3 DNA reads TGCAGCGCCCGACTAAACGGCGGTGGCTACACCTTC. Its translation is CSARLNGGGYTF. The full variable domain, rest sourced from reference TRBV29-1 and TRBJ1-2, is SAVISQKPSRDICQRGTSLTIQCQVDSQVTMMFWYRQQPGQSLTLIATANQGSEATYESGFVIDKFPISRPNLTFSTLTVSNMSPEDSSIYLCSARLNGGGYTFGSGTRLTVV.

The genes are TRBV19 and TRBJ1-2; 11 nucleotides align to TRBD1. CDR3 length: 16 amino acids. Losses at the gene ends were 4 bases for V and 3 bases for J; bases not matched to a gene: 7. Germline V CDR1 and CDR2: LNHDA, SQIVND (reference sequence). The CDR3 DNA sequence: TGTGCCAGTAGTAGGCTCGGACAGGGGGCGGACTATGGCTACACCTTC. Protein sequence: CASSRLGQGADYGYTF.

CDR3 DNA sequence: TGCAGCGTTGAAGATCAAGGACAGGGCTATGGCTACACCTTC. It specifies CSVEDQGQGYGYTF. The rearrangement uses TRBV29-1 and TRBJ1-2; 8 nucleotides agree with TRBD1. V trimming: 0 bases; J trimming: 4 bases; junction bases outside the gene matches: 4. The CDR3 contains 14 residues. Germline V gives CDR1 SQVTM, CDR2 ANQGSEA.

The genes are TRBV27 and TRBJ2-1, with 11 nucleotides matching TRBD2. The germline gives CDR1 MNHEY, CDR2 SMNVEV (reference sequence). The CDR3 runs to 15 residues. J gave up 8 bases and V 2 bases, and 5 bases lay outside the gene matches. DNA for the CDR3: TGTGCCAGCAGTTTAGGACTAGCGGGTATAGATGAGCAGTTCTTC. It encodes CASSLGLAGIDEQFF.

The chain links TRBV28 to TRBJ1-6, with 11 bases that match TRBD1. The CDR3 totals 15 residues. J lost 10 bases, V lost 5 bases, and 7 bases had no gene match. The germline V gene encodes CDR1 MDHEN and CDR2 SYDVKM. CDR3 sequence reads: CASSGDRGNWSPLHF. The CDR3 nucleotides read TGTGCCAGCAGTGGGGACAGGGGGAATTGGTCACCCCTCCACTTT.